The TCR beta chain described here comes from a study of control samples from healthy donors and cancer patients. CDR3 size: 13 residues. Trimming took 2 bases from V and 5 from J, leaving 6 bases between them. Comment on this clone: Other DNA sequences in the sample encode the same CDR3.

Using immunoSEQ multiplex PCR, the repertoire was profiled, and TCRdb retains in-frame clones only, with some absent. The sample shows about 170,000 clones, about 90% of them seen only once. The sample was blood. The chain joins TRBV12-3 or TRBV12-4 to TRBJ2-2; D is unclear. The source is a woman aged 30 to 39 in good health. CDR3 nucleotide sequence: TGTGCCAGCAGTTTATCGAGGACCGGGGAGCTGTTTTTT. Translation: CASSLSRTGELFF.